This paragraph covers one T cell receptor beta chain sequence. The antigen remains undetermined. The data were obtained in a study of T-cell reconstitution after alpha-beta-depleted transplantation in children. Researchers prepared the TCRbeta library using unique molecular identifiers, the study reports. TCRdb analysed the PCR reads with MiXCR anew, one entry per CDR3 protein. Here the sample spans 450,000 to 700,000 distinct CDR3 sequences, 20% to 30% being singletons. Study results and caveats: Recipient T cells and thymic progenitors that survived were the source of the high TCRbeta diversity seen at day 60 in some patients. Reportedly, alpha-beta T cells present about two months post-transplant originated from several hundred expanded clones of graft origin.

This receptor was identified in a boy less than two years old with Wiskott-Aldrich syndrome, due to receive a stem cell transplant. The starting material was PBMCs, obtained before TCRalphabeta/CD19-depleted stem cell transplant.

Here the CDR3 reads CASTGLRSYEQYF. In nucleotides, the CDR3 is TGCGCCAGCACGGGACTACGCTCCTACGAGCAGTACTTC. V gene TRBV5-1 combines with J gene TRBJ2-7; TRBD2 aligns across 7 bases. From germline, CDR1 is SGHRS and CDR2 YFSETQ. The length of the CDR3 is 13 residues. V shed 6 bases, J shed 0 bases, and the junction held 3 bases outside the gene matches.